This TCR beta chain was recovered during a study of CD8 T cells in Susac syndrome. CDR3 size: 13 residues. Germline-derived CDR1 and CDR2 are SNHLY and FYNNEI. V was clipped by 0 bases and J by 5 bases, with 7 bases between them. RNA was extracted with the RNeasy kit, and a quantity of roughly 0.5 to 1 ug was reverse transcribed using random hexamers. Each CDR3 protein is one row after TCRdb ran MiXCR on the immunoSEQ multiplex PCR reads. This table has approximately 90,000 distinct CDR3 sequences, just under 95% appearing once. Sequencing of TCR beta drew on CD8+ and CD4+ T cells from blood. This sequence joins TRBV2 and TRBJ2-5; no clear D. Sample: CD8+ T cells from PBMCs. This clonotype originated in a human donor in good health. The DNA for the CDR3 is TGTGCCAGCAGTGAAGCGCTTCGGGAGACCCAGTACTTC. Translation gives CASSEALRETQYF.